These 30 T cell receptor beta chains share one sample of origin, sequenced in a study of technical replicates of blood from a handful of donors. This table comes from immunoSEQ multiplex PCR, and its TCRdb copy is limited to in-frame clones, with some not included. The table has around 74,000 clones, around 86% seen once. Sequencing was performed on PBMCs. These receptors were obtained from a human donor in good health. Some clones in this sample may be carry-over from other donors' samples.

The chain has TRBV19 and TRBJ2-4; possible D gene TRBD2, 5 bases. Germline V lookup: CDR1 LNHDA, CDR2 SQIVND (reference sequence). V lost 3 bases to trimming and J lost 11 bases, with 11 bases between them. The CDR3 extends over 12 amino acids. The CDR3 sequence: CASSMAGGVQYF. The DNA for the CDR3 is TGTGCCAGTAGTATGGCCGGAGGAGTTCAGTACTTC.

In this sample, this clone turned up once. This chain connects TRBV5-6 to TRBJ1-6; D is perhaps TRBD1 (5 bases). Germline V gene lookup returns CDR1 SGHDT and CDR2 YYEEEE. Trimming stripped 1 base from V and 7 bases from J, with 9 bases between. The CDR3 is made up of 14 amino acids. The CDR3 spells CASSLRAGNSPLHF. Here the CDR3 DNA reads TGTGCCAGCAGCTTGAGGGCAGGGAATTCACCCCTCCACTTT. Full variable domain (rest looked up from reference TRBV5-6 and TRBJ1-6): DAGVTQSPTHLIKTRGQQVTLRCSPKSGHDTVSWYQQALGQGPQFIFQYYEEEERQRGNFPDRFSGHQFPNYSSELNVNALLLGDSALYLCASSLRAGNSPLHFGNGTRLTVT.

J is TRBJ1-1 and V is TRBV5-6, with 8 nucleotides matching TRBD1. Germline V gene sequence: CDR1 SGHDT, CDR2 YYEEEE. Germline trimming cut 1 base from V and 5 bases from J; bases unmatched to any gene: 7. This CDR3 spans 15 amino acids. Written as DNA, the CDR3 is TGTGCCAGCAGCTTGAGACAGGGGTTCGGGACTGAAGCTTTCTTT. Protein product: CASSLRQGFGTEAFF.

The chain links TRBV4-3 to TRBJ2-3, with a tentative D call TRBD2 (5 bases). V was clipped by 0 bases and J by 3 bases, with 10 bases between them. The V gene's germline CDR1 is LGHNA and CDR2 YSLEER. This CDR3 spans 15 amino acids. This chain's CDR3 is CASSQEIGMTDTQYF. The CDR3 coding sequence is TGCGCCAGCAGCCAAGAAATCGGGATGACAGATACGCAGTATTTT.

The chain links TRBV15 to TRBJ2-7; TRBD2 matches at 11 bases. The trim removed 4 bases at V and 2 bases at J, leaving 4 bases unmatched. Per the germline V gene, CDR1 is LNHNV and CDR2 is YYDKDF (reference sequence). The length of the CDR3 is 15 residues. The chain's CDR3 is CATSKVAGGAYEQYF. The DNA for the CDR3 is TGTGCCACCAGCAAAGTAGCGGGAGGGGCCTACGAGCAGTACTTC.

The V gene is TRBV30, the J gene TRBJ2-1; D possibly corresponds to TRBD2 (5 bases). The V end lost 4 bases, the J end lost 0 bases, and 10 bases lay between the germline ends. Germline assignment: CDR1 GTSNPN and CDR2 SVGIG (reference sequence). The CDR3 length is 14 residues. In DNA, the CDR3 is TGTGCCTGGACAGCGGCAAGCTCCTACAATGAGCAGTTCTTC. Translated: CAWTAASSYNEQFF.

The chain couples TRBV6-5 to TRBJ1-4, with TRBD1 matching over 10 bases. The V segment lost 5 bases and the J segment 8 bases; nucleotides outside the gene matches: 8. This CDR3 region has 15 residues. In germline, CDR1 is MNHEY, CDR2 SVGAGI. As DNA, the CDR3 is TGTGCCAGCAGTCGCTGGACAGGGGGAACCGAAAAACTGTTTTTT. Translating it yields CASSRWTGGTEKLFF.

The chain carries TRBV5-1 and TRBJ1-1; D is possibly TRBD1 (6 bases). CDR3 length equals 15 residues. With 5 bases removed from V and 4 bases from J, the gap between germline ends came to 18 bases. Germline CDR1 is SGHRS and CDR2 is YFSETQ. The CDR3 sequence is CASSPADSLRTEAFF. The CDR3 DNA reads as TGCGCCAGCAGTCCCGCGGACAGTCTTCGCACTGAAGCTTTCTTT. The full variable domain, with the rest looked up from reference TRBV5-1 and TRBJ1-1, is KAGVTQTPRYLIKTRGQQVTLSCSPISGHRSVSWYQQTPGQGLQFLFEYFSETQRNKGNFPGRFSGRQFSNSRSEMNVSTLELGDSALYLCASSPADSLRTEAFFGQGTRLTVV.

This rearrangement joins TRBV6-1 to TRBJ1-1, with a weak D call TRBD1 (6 bases). Trimming removed 0 bases from V and 7 bases from J, with 6 bases in between. CDR3 length: 12 amino acids. CDR1 and CDR2 from the germline V gene are MNHNS and SASEGT. The CDR3 DNA is TGTGCCAGCAGTGAAGCCAGGGGTGAAGCTTTCTTT. It codes for CASSEARGEAFF.

This chain uses TRBV10-3 with TRBJ2-1; the D is unclear. Germline V CDR1 and CDR2: ENHRY, SYGVKD. V gave up 3 bases and J gave up 1 base, with 4 bases separating them. This CDR3 contains 13 residues. The CDR3 loop is CAISDYSYNEQFF. The CDR3 DNA follows: TGTGCCATCAGTGACTATTCCTACAATGAGCAGTTCTTC.

This sequence joins TRBV9 and TRBJ2-3; TRBD2 is a possible D gene (5 bases). The CDR3 runs 16 residues. Germline-derived CDR1 and CDR2 are SGDLS and YYNGEE. The V and J ends lost 0 bases and 0 bases respectively, with 11 bases between them. CDR3 protein: CASSVGQRRSTDTQYF. CDR3 bases: TGTGCCAGCAGCGTAGGCCAGCGGAGAAGCACAGATACGCAGTATTTT.

This sequence joins TRBV13 and TRBJ2-1; 7 bases align to TRBD1. After removal of 5 bases from V and 4 bases from J, the junction contained 5 bases not matched to a gene. The length of the CDR3 is 14 residues. CDR1 PRHDT and CDR2 FYEKMQ come from the germline V gene (reference sequence). CDR3 in DNA: TGTGCCAGCAGCGTGGGACAGAATTACAATGAGCAGTTCTTC. Protein product: CASSVGQNYNEQFF.

DNA for the CDR3: TGTGCCAGCAGACATAGCGGGGGGCGAAGCTCCTACAATGAGCAGTTCTTC. As protein: CASRHSGGRSSYNEQFF. V and J are TRBV14 and TRBJ2-1, with 10 nucleotides matching TRBD2. Losses at the gene ends were 6 bases for V and 0 bases for J; bases not matched to a gene: 8. In germline, CDR1 is SGHDN, CDR2 FVKESK. This CDR3 spans 17 amino acids.

This sequence joins TRBV7-6 and TRBJ2-1; possibly TRBD1 for D (6 bases). CDR1 SGHVS and CDR2 FNYEAQ come from the germline V gene. The ends were cut back, 5 bases at V and 4 bases at J, with 18 bases in the middle. The CDR3 has 16 residues. CDR3 sequence reads: CASSPLGPGQYNEQFF. The CDR3 DNA is TGTGCCAGCAGCCCACTAGGCCCCGGACAGTACAATGAGCAGTTCTTC.

This clone was seen a few times. The chain couples TRBV7-3 to TRBJ2-7; 7 bases fit TRBD2. Trimming removed 4 bases from V and 12 bases from J; junction bases left unmatched: 15. The CDR3 spans 14 residues. Per the germline V gene, CDR1 is SGHTA and CDR2 is FQGTGA. The CDR3 reads CASSYRLARYEGYF. The DNA of the CDR3 is TGTGCCAGCAGCTATAGACTAGCTCGCTACGAGGGGTACTTC.

With regard to this clone: Its ends do not fully match the called genes, so a read error is possible. The chain carries TRBV7-2 and TRBJ2-1, with 12 bases lining up with TRBD2. Per germline, CDR1 SGHTA and CDR2 FQGNSA. CDR3 size: 18 residues. CDR3 protein: CASGFDVTTSGRYNEQFF. The CDR3 DNA sequence: TGTGCCAGCGGCTTTGACGTAACCACTAGCGGGAGGTACAATGAGCAGTTCTTC.

The gene calls are TRBV2 and TRBJ1-2; the D gene is possibly TRBD1 (6 bases). The CDR3 is 20 amino acids. CDR1 and CDR2 (germline): SNHLY, FYNNEI. Trimming shortened V by 0 bases and J by 8 bases, and 31 bases separated the two germline ends. The CDR3 loop reads CASSEAPLGLRGLGAWGYTF. In DNA, the CDR3 is TGTGCCAGCAGTGAAGCCCCCCTTGGGCTTAGGGGATTGGGGGCTTGGGGCTACACCTTC.

The chain carries TRBV10-3 and TRBJ2-1; no reliable D call. CDR3 length: 16 residues. The V and J ends lost 0 bases and 0 bases respectively, with 9 bases between them. Germline CDR1 is ENHRY and CDR2 is SYGVKD. The CDR3: CAISESGGSSYNEQFF. The CDR3 coding sequence is TGTGCCATCAGTGAGTCTGGCGGAAGCTCCTACAATGAGCAGTTCTTC.

This rearrangement joins TRBV30 to TRBJ2-1; TRBD2 matches 8 bases. This CDR3 comprises 14 residues. The germline CDR1 and CDR2 sequences are GTSNPN and SVGIG (reference sequence). V was clipped by 5 bases and J by 8 bases; unmatched bases: 11. The CDR3 sequence: CAWGIAGTWDEQFF. The CDR3, as DNA: TGTGCCTGGGGAATAGCGGGAACCTGGGATGAGCAGTTCTTC.

The J gene is TRBJ1-5, the V gene TRBV6-6; D remains ambiguous. Germline loops: CDR1 MNHNY, CDR2 SVGAGI (reference sequence). The CDR3 loop spans 12 amino acids. The ends were cut back, 5 bases at V and 6 bases at J, with 8 bases in the middle. In DNA, the CDR3 is TGTGCCAGCAGTACTCCACCTCAGCCCCAGCATTTT. Encoded protein: CASSTPPQPQHF.

V gene TRBV10-3 combines with J gene TRBJ1-1; 9 bases map to TRBD1. The CDR3 runs to 14 residues. V lost 5 bases, J lost 1 base, and 2 bases stayed unmatched. Germline V CDR1 and CDR2: ENHRY, SYGVKD. CDR3 sequence reads: CAISTGGPNTEAFF. The CDR3 nucleotides are TGTGCCATCAGTACAGGGGGCCCGAACACTGAAGCTTTCTTT.

The V call is TRBV7-9, the J call TRBJ1-3; a weak D match, TRBD1 (5 bases). The CDR3 is 16 amino acids. Looked up from germline, CDR1 is SEHNR and CDR2 is FQNEAQ (reference sequence). Trimming cost V 8 bases and J 1 base, with 18 bases left between them. In nucleotides, the CDR3 is TGTGCCAGCGCCTTCACCCAGGGAAATTCTGGAAACACCATATATTTT. Amino acids: CASAFTQGNSGNTIYF.

The chain has TRBV7-9 and TRBJ2-7; 9 bases align to TRBD2. CDR3 size: 15 residues. Losses at the gene ends were 7 bases for V and 2 bases for J; bases not matched to a gene: 9. CDR1 is SEHNR, CDR2 FQNEAQ, per germline (reference sequence). In nucleotides, the CDR3 is TGTGCCAGCACCAAAGGACTAGCGTGGCCCTACGAGCAGTACTTC. Its protein is CASTKGLAWPYEQYF.

This clone was seen ten or more times. CDR3 amino acids: CASQTRSSGRMETGELFF. DNA of the CDR3: TGCGCCAGCCAAACACGATCTAGCGGGAGGATGGAAACCGGGGAGCTGTTTTTT. The V gene is TRBV4-3, the J gene TRBJ2-2; 11 bases are a match to TRBD2. Germline CDR1 reads LGHNA; CDR2 reads YSLEER. This CDR3 contains 18 residues. The junction had 16 bases not matched to a gene; V was cut back by 8 bases and J by 5 bases.

This clone was counted many times. V and J are TRBV7-9 and TRBJ2-1, with D possibly being TRBD1 (6 bases). The V end was cut by 5 bases, the J end by 2 bases, with 13 bases between. From germline, CDR1 is SEHNR and CDR2 FQNEAQ (reference sequence). The CDR3 length is 15 residues. CDR3 loop: CASSRPRDTYNEQFF. In DNA form, the CDR3 reads TGTGCCAGCAGCCGCCCCAGGGACACCTACAATGAGCAGTTCTTC.

The CDR3 coding sequence is TGTGCCAGCAGCTTACCAGGGGGCGGCGAGACCCAGTACTTC. Its translation: CASSLPGGGETQYF. This chain uses TRBV13 with TRBJ2-5; 8 bases agree with TRBD1. V gave up 2 bases and J gave up 5 bases; unmatched junction bases: 4. CDR1 PRHDT and CDR2 FYEKMQ come from the germline V gene (reference sequence). The CDR3 has 14 amino acids.

The chain is built from TRBV18 and TRBJ1-1, with TRBD1 as a possible D gene (5 bases). Germline V lookup: CDR1 KGHSH, CDR2 LQKENI. V gave up 2 bases and J gave up 0 bases, with 13 bases separating them. The CDR3 totals 16 residues. CDR3 DNA sequence: TGTGCCAGCTCACCAAGGGAGGGGAACTTGAACACTGAAGCTTTCTTT. Protein sequence: CASSPREGNLNTEAFF.

The V call is TRBV20-1, the J call TRBJ1-1; D gene uncertain. V was clipped by 5 bases and J by 11 bases, with 6 bases between them. Germline V gene lookup returns CDR1 DFQATT and CDR2 SNEGSKA (reference sequence). CDR3 length: 8 residues. CDR3 DNA sequence: TGCAGTGCTGGCGGCGCTTTCTTT. Protein: CSAGGAFF.

Only one count was recorded for this clone. The rearrangement uses TRBV5-4 and TRBJ2-7; possibly TRBD2 for D (6 bases). V lost 0 bases and J 2 bases, leaving 12 bases between the germline ends. The germline CDR1 and CDR2 sequences are SGHNT and YYREEE (reference sequence). The CDR3 covers 15 residues. Written as DNA, the CDR3 is TGTGCCAGCAGCTTGGTGGCGGGGTCGACCTACGAGCAGTACTTC. Residues: CASSLVAGSTYEQYF.

CDR3 DNA sequence: TGTGCCAGCAGTCGGCTAGCGGGAGGGCCCGGTGAGCAGTTCTTC. Translation: CASSRLAGGPGEQFF. V and J are TRBV11-2 and TRBJ2-1; 12 bases are shared with TRBD2. The V gene's germline CDR1 is SGHAT and CDR2 FQNNGV. This CDR3 is built from 15 residues. V was pared by 6 bases and J by 9 bases, with 9 bases of the junction left unmatched.